The subject of this entry is one T cell receptor (beta chain). Its binding antigen is unknown. No much larger clone is present one base from it, and per-base qualities are unavailable. Collaborating institutions collected whole blood in K2EDTA tubes following their own protocols. For TCRbeta analysis, collaborator samples were shipped as frozen whole blood, as isolated PBMCs, or as DNA extracted from either sample type. The immunoSEQ Assay, a bias-controlled multiplex PCR, was used to amplify TCRbeta CDR3 regions from genomic DNA. Regarding the original processing steps: The number of nucleated cells in each sample was estimated from the amplification of reference gene primers within the assay. To quantify the absolute abundance of each unique TCRbeta CDR3 rearrangement, sequence reads were collapsed and filtered. For each sample, productive Simpson clonality was calculated as the square root of Simpson's diversity index over productive rearrangements. TCRdb retrieved this table from immuneACCESS and kept in-frame rearrangements only. Not all clones are present; in checked studies, unresolved V genes account for under half, and no reason is known for the remainder. Clone size and V and J calls were adopted from that table, with D and trimming inferred from the DNA. This sample lists 100,000 to 110,000 clones; roughly 87% were detected once. In total, the top ten clones hold approximately 7.3% of the sample.

The sample is drawn from a study of blood T cell repertoires in COVID-19 (dated by TCRdb to the early 2020s). About the investigation overall: Samples from collaborators originated in the United States, Italy and Spain and spanned both the acute and convalescent phases of COVID-19. Samples were obtained from the ongoing ImmuneRACE study (first 160 participants) and from 1,200 or so subjects provided by 6 global collaborators. Sample metadata almost always included a de-identified subject ID, COVID-19 status, age in years and sex. The repertoires were made available in a free public database intended to serve as a resource for research on the immune response to SARS-CoV-2. Subjects who had been exposed to COVID-19, were actively infected with it, or had recovered from it provided the deeply sampled blood TCRbeta repertoires that made up the dataset. Where HLA class I and class II types were available, the types were taken from metadata supplied by the sample provider, not from assay-based typing. The prospective study material was composed of cDNA or gDNA derived from T cells, B-cell-depleted T cells, or PBMCs.

The V and J ends are trimmed by 5 bases and 3 bases, leaving 10 bases between them. CDR1 and CDR2, looked up from the germline V gene, are MNHEY and SVGAGI. Its CDR3 holds 13 amino acids, cysteine through phenylalanine. Kept here is only the CDR3 DNA, which spans 39 bases and is read in frame from base 1. Results the study describes overall, beyond this receptor: Clinical and demographic metadata were provided uncurated, with the amount varying by source and participant.

This TCR was sampled from a man under 40 in a cohort sampled during active COVID-19. Sequencing input: peripheral blood. The receptor chain draws on TRBV6-5 and TRBJ1-2; D gene: possibly TRBD1, on 6 matching bases. The CDR3 reads as follows: CASSTGGYYGYTF. Here is the DNA: TGTGCCAGCAGTACGGGGGGCTACTATGGCTACACCTTC.